These 17 T cell receptor beta chains came from one sample sequenced in a study of blood T cell repertoires in COVID-19. Profiling relied on immunoSEQ multiplex PCR, and the TCRdb table lists in-frame clones only, not all of them. The data contain around 110,000 clones, 71% of them singletons. The material sequenced was peripheral blood. The origin of the receptors is a human donor with acute or convalescent COVID-19. The donor label of this sample is uncertain.

The V gene is TRBV7-3, the J gene TRBJ2-3; TRBD1 is a possible D gene (7 bases). Germline CDR1 and CDR2: SGHTA and FQGTGA. Trimming cost V 8 bases and J 3 bases, with 12 bases left between them. CDR3 length: 13 residues. In DNA, the CDR3 is TGTGCCAGCCAGGGGGGCGCAACAGATACGCAGTATTTT. It yields the protein CASQGGATDTQYF.

The chain employs TRBV28 and TRBJ2-4, with a weak D call TRBD2 (6 bases). The V gene's germline CDR1 is MDHEN and CDR2 SYDVKM. The CDR3 has 13 amino acids. The V gene lost 6 bases and the J gene lost 9 bases, with 15 bases spanning the gap. The CDR3 bases are TGTGCCAGCAGGACCGGGACTCCGGGCATTCAGTACTTC. Amino acid sequence: CASRTGTPGIQYF.

The chain's CDR3 is CASRRAGGAFYEQYV. DNA of the CDR3: TGTGCCAGCAGGAGGGCAGGAGGAGCGTTTTACGAGCAGTACGTC. The chain links TRBV2 to TRBJ2-7; D perhaps matches TRBD2 (5 bases). Germline CDR1 and CDR2: SNHLY and FYNNEI. The CDR3 runs 15 residues. With 6 bases removed from V and 4 bases from J, the gap between germline ends came to 19 bases.

This clone was observed a single time. CDR3 amino acids: CASSPFQGVGSYNEQFF. The CDR3 coding sequence is TGTGCCAGCTCACCATTCCAGGGGGTAGGCTCCTACAATGAGCAGTTCTTC. The rearrangement links TRBV18 to TRBJ2-1; 7 bases agree with TRBD1. The CDR3 spans 17 residues. Germline values: CDR1 KGHSH, CDR2 LQKENI. Trimming cost V 2 bases and J 0 bases; bases outside gene matches: 7.

CDR3 nucleotides: TGTGCCAGCAGCTTGTGGGGAGCCTACAGCACAGATACGCAGTATTTT. Its protein is CASSLWGAYSTDTQYF. The V and J genes are TRBV5-5 and TRBJ2-3; D might be TRBD2 (5 bases). V lost 1 base to trimming and J lost 0 bases, with 12 bases between them. This CDR3 contains 16 residues. The germline gives CDR1 SGHKS, CDR2 YYEKEE (reference sequence).

This chain links TRBV11-2 with TRBJ2-7; 11 nucleotides line up with TRBD1. V shed 5 bases and J 4 bases; nucleotides not matched to a gene: 7. The CDR3 runs to 15 residues. From germline, CDR1 is SGHAT and CDR2 FQNNGV. The chain's CDR3 is CASSTGQGAGYEQYF. The CDR3 DNA is TGTGCCAGCAGCACTGGACAGGGGGCCGGGTACGAGCAGTACTTC.

Many counts were recorded for this clone. This chain connects TRBV5-1 to TRBJ1-1, with 9 bases identical to TRBD1. Germline CDR1 reads SGHRS; CDR2 reads YFSETQ. This CDR3 spans 15 amino acids. V dropped 4 bases and J dropped 3; count of bases not matched to a gene: 7. The CDR3 bases are TGCGCCAGCAGCCCCCTACAGGGGGCGGACACTGAAGCTTTCTTT. It translates to CASSPLQGADTEAFF.

This clone was seen a handful of times. The chain links TRBV6-5 to TRBJ1-2; 8 bases fit TRBD1. CDR1 and CDR2 (germline): MNHEY, SVGAGI. Trimming removed 7 bases from V and 4 bases from J; junction bases left unmatched: 8. CDR3 length: 14 amino acids. CDR3 residues: CASTGQGGAYGYTF. The CDR3 DNA follows: TGTGCCAGCACCGGACAGGGAGGGGCCTATGGCTACACCTTC.

Ten or more counts support this clone. The V gene is TRBV19, the J gene TRBJ1-2; possibly TRBD1 for D (6 bases). Germline V gene lookup returns CDR1 LNHDA and CDR2 SQIVND (reference sequence). Trimming removed 6 bases from V and 2 bases from J, with 10 bases in between. CDR3 length equals 13 residues. In DNA form, the CDR3 reads TGTGCCAGTAGGAACAGGGAAAACTATGGCTACACCTTC. It encodes CASRNRENYGYTF. Drawing the rest from reference TRBV19 and TRBJ1-2, the complete variable domain is DGGITQSPKYLFRKEGQNVTLSCEQNLNHDAMYWYRQDPGQGLRLIYYSQIVNDFQKGDIAEGYSVSREKKESFPLTVTSAQKNPTAFYLCASRNRENYGYTFGSGTRLTVV.

The chain carries TRBV6-5 and TRBJ2-4; maybe TRBD1 (5 bases). CDR1 and CDR2 from the germline V gene are MNHEY and SVGAGI. The CDR3 has 14 residues. Trimming pared 7 bases from V and 1 base from J, leaving 11 bases between. CDR3 region: CASTKAGAKNIQYF. CDR3 coding DNA: TGTGCCAGCACCAAAGCAGGGGCCAAAAACATTCAGTACTTC.

As for this clone: This specimen includes other DNA sequences encoding the same CDR3. The rearrangement links TRBV11-3 to TRBJ2-2; no clear D gene. V shed 2 bases and J shed 0 bases, with 7 bases lying between them. The germline CDR1 and CDR2 sequences are SGHNT and YENEEA. This CDR3 comprises 15 residues. CDR3 nucleotides: TGTGCCAGCAGCTTAAGCGTCGCGAACACCGGGGAGCTGTTTTTT. This sequence encodes CASSLSVANTGELFF.

The table lists this clone with a few counts. The chain couples TRBV12-3 or TRBV12-4 to TRBJ2-1; a weak D match, TRBD1 (5 bases). CDR3 length: 13 residues. V was shortened by 10 bases and J by 6 bases, with 16 bases between the two germline ends. DNA for the CDR3: TGTGCCACCACAATAGGGGAATTCAATGAGCAGTTCTTC. It is translated as CATTIGEFNEQFF.

This clone has more than one count but fewer than ten. The CDR3 coding sequence is TGTGCCAGCTCACCAATCCCCAGGGGGGTAAGCAATCAGCCCCAGCATTTT. Protein product: CASSPIPRGVSNQPQHF. The chain is built from TRBV18 and TRBJ1-5; 7 nucleotides line up with TRBD1. J lost 1 base, V lost 2 bases, and 8 bases had no gene match. Germline values: CDR1 KGHSH, CDR2 LQKENI. This CDR3 is 17 amino acids long.

J is TRBJ1-2 and V is TRBV19; a weak D match, TRBD1 (5 bases). The CDR3 runs to 15 residues. The germline CDR1 and CDR2 sequences are LNHDA and SQIVND (reference sequence). V lost 2 bases to trimming and J lost 2 bases, with 12 bases between them. The CDR3 protein is CASSITHAGNYGYTF. DNA for the CDR3: TGTGCCAGTAGTATAACCCACGCAGGGAACTATGGCTACACCTTC.

The J gene is TRBJ1-1, the V gene TRBV7-8, with TRBD1 identical over 8 bases. Germline V gene data show CDR1 as SGHVS and CDR2 as FQNEAQ. This CDR3 spans 18 amino acids. Losses at the gene ends were 5 bases for V and 4 bases for J; bases not matched to a gene: 18. The CDR3 spells CASSGQPAGGVGGTEAFF. For the CDR3, the DNA is TGTGCCAGCAGCGGACAGCCAGCAGGGGGCGTGGGGGGCACTGAAGCTTTCTTT.

V usage is TRBV21-1 and J usage is TRBJ1-2; the DNA was not used to check the table's D call, TRBD1. TRBV21-1 is tagged as a pseudogene. This CDR3 is 16 amino acids long. The CDR3 coding sequence is TGTGCCAGCAGCAAACGGACGGTGGGGCCGTACTATGGCTACACCTTC. This encodes CASSKRTVGPYYGYTF.

The V call is TRBV6-6, the J call TRBJ2-6, with a possible D match to TRBD1 (5 bases). This CDR3 spans 16 amino acids. The V end lost 2 bases, the J end lost 1 base, and 9 bases lay between the germline ends. Germline V gene data show CDR1 as MNHNY and CDR2 as SVGAGI (reference sequence). CDR3 nucleotide sequence: TGTGCCAGCAGTTACAGTAGGGGATCTGGGGCCAACGTCCTGACTTTC. Translated: CASSYSRGSGANVLTF.